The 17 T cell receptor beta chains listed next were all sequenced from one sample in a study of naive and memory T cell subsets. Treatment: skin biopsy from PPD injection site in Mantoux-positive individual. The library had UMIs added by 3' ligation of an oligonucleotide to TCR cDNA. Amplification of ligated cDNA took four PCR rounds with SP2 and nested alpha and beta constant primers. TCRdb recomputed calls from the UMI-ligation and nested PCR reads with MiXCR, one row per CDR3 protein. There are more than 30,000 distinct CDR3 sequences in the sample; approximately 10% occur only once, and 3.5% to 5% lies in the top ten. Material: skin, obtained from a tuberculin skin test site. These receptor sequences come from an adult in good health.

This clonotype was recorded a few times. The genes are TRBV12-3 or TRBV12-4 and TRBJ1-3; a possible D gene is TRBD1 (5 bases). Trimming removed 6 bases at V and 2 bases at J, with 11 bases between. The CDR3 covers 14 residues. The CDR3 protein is CASSGTGAGNTIYF. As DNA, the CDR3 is TGTGCCAGCAGCGGAACAGGTGCTGGAAACACCATATATTTT.

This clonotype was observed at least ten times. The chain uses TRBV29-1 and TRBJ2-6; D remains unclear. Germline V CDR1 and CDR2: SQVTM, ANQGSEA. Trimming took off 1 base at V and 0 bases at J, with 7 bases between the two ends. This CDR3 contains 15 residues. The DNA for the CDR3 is TGCAGCGTTGAAGGCATTAACTCTGGGGCCAACGTCCTGACTTTC. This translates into CSVEGINSGANVLTF.

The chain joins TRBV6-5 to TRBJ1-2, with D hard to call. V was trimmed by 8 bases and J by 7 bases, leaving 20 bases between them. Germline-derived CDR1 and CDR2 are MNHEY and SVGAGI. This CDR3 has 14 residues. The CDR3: CASGWVSGVPGYTF. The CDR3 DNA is TGTGCCAGCGGCTGGGTTTCAGGAGTTCCTGGCTACACCTTC.

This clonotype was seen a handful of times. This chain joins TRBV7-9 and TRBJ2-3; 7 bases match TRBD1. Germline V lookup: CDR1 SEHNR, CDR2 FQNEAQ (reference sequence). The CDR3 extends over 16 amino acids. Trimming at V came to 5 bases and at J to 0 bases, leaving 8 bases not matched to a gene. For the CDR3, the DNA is TGTGCCAGCAGCGAACAGGGGAAACTTAGCACAGATACGCAGTATTTT. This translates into CASSEQGKLSTDTQYF.

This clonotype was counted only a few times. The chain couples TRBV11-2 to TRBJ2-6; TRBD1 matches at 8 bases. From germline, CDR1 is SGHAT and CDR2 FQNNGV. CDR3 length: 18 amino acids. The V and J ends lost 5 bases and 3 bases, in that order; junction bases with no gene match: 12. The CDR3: CASSTFRTGNGGANVLTF. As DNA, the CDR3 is TGTGCCAGCAGCACCTTCCGGACAGGGAACGGTGGGGCCAACGTCCTGACTTTC.

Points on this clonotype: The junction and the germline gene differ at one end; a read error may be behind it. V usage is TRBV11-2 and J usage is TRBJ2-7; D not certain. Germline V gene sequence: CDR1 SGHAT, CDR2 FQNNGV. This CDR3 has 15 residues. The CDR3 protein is CAISFAIRGSYEQYF. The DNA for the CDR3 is TGTGCCATCAGCTTCGCAATTCGCGGTTCCTACGAGCAGTACTTC.

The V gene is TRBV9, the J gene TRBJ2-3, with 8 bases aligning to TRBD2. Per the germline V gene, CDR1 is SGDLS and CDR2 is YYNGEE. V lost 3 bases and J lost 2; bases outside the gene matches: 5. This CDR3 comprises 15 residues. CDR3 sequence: CASSASGGTTDTQYF. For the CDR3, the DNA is TGTGCCAGCAGCGCGAGCGGGGGTACCACAGATACGCAGTATTTT.

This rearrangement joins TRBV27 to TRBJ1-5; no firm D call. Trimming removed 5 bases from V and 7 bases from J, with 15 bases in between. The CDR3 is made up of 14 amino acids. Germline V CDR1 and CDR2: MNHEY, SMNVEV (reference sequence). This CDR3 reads CASSPAGSHQPQHF. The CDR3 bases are TGTGCCAGCAGTCCAGCGGGAAGCCACCAGCCCCAGCATTTT.

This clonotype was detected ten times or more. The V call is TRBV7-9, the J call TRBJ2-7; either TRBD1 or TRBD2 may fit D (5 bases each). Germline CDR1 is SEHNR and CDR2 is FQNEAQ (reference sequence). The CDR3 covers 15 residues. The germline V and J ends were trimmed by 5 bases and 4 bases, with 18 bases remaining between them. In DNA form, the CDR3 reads TGTGCCAGCAGCCGCCCGGGACCTGGCTTGTACGAGCAGTACTTC. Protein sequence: CASSRPGPGLYEQYF.

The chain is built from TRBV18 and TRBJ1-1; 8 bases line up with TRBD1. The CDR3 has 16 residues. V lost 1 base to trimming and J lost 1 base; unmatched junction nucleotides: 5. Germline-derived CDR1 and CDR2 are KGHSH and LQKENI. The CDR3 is CASSPLDRGRNTEAFF. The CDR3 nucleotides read TGTGCCAGCTCACCACTTGACAGGGGAAGGAACACTGAAGCTTTCTTT.

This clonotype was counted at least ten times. CDR3 sequence reads: CASSGGTGRGEQYF. CDR3 nucleotides: TGTGCCAGCAGCGGTGGGACAGGGAGAGGCGAGCAGTACTTC. V gene TRBV9 combines with J gene TRBJ2-7, with 9 bases that match TRBD1. Germline lookup yields CDR1 SGDLS and CDR2 YYNGEE. The length of the CDR3 is 14 residues. V dropped 3 bases and J dropped 6; count of bases not matched to a gene: 7. The variable domain in full, with the rest retrieved from reference TRBV9 and TRBJ2-7, is DSGVTQTPKHLITATGQRVTLRCSPRSGDLSVYWYQQSLDQGLQFLIQYYNGEERAKGNILERFSAQQFPDLHSELNLSSLELGDSALYFCASSGGTGRGEQYFGPGTRLTVT.

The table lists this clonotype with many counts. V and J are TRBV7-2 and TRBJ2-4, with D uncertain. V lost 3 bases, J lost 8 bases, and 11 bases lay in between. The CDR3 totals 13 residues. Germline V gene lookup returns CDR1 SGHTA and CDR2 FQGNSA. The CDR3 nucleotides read TGTGCCAGCAGCTTTAGGGATGTGGACATTCAGTACTTC. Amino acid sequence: CASSFRDVDIQYF.

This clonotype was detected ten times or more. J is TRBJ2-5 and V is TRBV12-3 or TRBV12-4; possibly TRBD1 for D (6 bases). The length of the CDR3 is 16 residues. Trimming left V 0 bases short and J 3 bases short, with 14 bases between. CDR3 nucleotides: TGTGCCAGCAGTTTAGCGGTGGGGGCAGTTAAAGAGACCCAGTACTTC. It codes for CASSLAVGAVKETQYF.

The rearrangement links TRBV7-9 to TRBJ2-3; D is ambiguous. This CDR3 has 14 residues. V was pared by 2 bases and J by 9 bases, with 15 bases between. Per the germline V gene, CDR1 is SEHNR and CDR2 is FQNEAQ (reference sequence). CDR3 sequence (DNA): TGTGCCAGCAGCTTAAGCTTAGGTCATCCCACGCAGTATTTT. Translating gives CASSLSLGHPTQYF.

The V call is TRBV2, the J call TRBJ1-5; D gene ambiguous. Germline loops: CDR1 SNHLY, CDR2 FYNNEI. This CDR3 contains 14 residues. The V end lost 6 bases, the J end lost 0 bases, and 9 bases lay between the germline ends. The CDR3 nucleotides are TGTGCCAGCAGCCCCGTGGATAGCAATCAGCCCCAGCATTTT. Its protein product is CASSPVDSNQPQHF.

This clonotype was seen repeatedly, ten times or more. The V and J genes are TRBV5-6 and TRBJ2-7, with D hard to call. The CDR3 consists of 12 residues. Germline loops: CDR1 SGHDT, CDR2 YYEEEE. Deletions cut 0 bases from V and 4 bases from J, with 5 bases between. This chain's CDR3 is CASSLGFYEQYF. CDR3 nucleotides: TGTGCCAGCAGCTTGGGGTTTTACGAGCAGTACTTC.

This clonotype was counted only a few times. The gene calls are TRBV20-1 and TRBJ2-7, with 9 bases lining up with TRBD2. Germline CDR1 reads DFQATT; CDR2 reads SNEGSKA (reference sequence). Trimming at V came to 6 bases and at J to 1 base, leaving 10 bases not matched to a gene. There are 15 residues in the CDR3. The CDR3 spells CSAPRLAGRSYEQYF. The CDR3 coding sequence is TGCAGTGCCCCCCGGCTAGCGGGGCGATCCTACGAGCAGTACTTC.